These T cell receptor beta chains were read from a single sample in a study of shared clonotypes between healthy human individuals. Data came from immunoSEQ multiplex PCR; TCRdb stores just in-frame clones and leaves some out. In the table there are around 450,000 clones, around 79% of which are singletons. The sequenced sample was PBMCs. The receptors shown here come from a woman aged 40 to 55 in good health. Some clones in this sample may be carry-over from other donors' samples. Both conserved end residues are part of each CDR3. Each record gives: V gene, D gene, CDR3 protein. D genes are given only for firm matches.

TRBV30,TRBD1,CAWSLTGGIYGYTF
TRBV7-3,.,CASSLIAGDTEAFF
TRBV11-2,.,CASSSDKGEKLFF
TRBV18,.,CASSPVQGEPQHF
TRBV2,.,CASSEEQGNQPQHF
TRBV27,.,CASSFELPSSYNEQFF
TRBV28,TRBD1,CASRGHGVAGGTQYF
TRBV5-1,.,CASSLVAGSSYNEQFF
TRBV4-3,.,CASSLNLGGDQPQHF
TRBV27,.,CASRRAETQYF
TRBV4-3,TRBD2,CASSQESTSGRADTQYF
TRBV30,.,CAWSGGARDGQFF
TRBV2,.,CASAKGTSNTGELFF
TRBV5-1,TRBD1,CASSLYPGQRNEKLFF
TRBV4-1,.,CASSPNGLGYTQYF
TRBV5-1,.,CASSYLSPGASYNEQFF
TRBV28,.,CASSLRPDTQYF
TRBV7-3,.,CASSVRQGPSSGPYEQYF
TRBV7-2,.,CASSLLAGGNSGEQYF
TRBV30,.,CAWSVTPRTQYF
TRBV5-6,.,CASSYRDSEEFF
TRBV4-1,.,CASSQEGSPLSGNTIYF
TRBV27,TRBD2,CASSLAPPGTKTYEQYF
TRBV7-8,TRBD2,CASSPPGLAGVPYEQYF
TRBV18,.,CASSPSVSGPNTGELFF
TRBV11-2,.,CASSLDVGAEQFF
TRBV19,TRBD1,CASSRDSNEQFF
TRBV18,.,CASSGGYEQYF